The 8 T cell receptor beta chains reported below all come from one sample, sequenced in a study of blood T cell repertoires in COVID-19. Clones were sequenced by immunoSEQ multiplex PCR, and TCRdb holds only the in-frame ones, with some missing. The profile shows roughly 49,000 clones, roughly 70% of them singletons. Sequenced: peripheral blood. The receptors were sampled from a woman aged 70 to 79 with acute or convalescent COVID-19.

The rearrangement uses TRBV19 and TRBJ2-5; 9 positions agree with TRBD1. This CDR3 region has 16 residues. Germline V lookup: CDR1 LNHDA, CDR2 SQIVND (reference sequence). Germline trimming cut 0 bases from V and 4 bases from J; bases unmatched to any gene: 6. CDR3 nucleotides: TGTGCCAGTAGTATAGAAGGGACAGGGCCGCTAGAGACCCAGTACTTC. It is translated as CASSIEGTGPLETQYF.

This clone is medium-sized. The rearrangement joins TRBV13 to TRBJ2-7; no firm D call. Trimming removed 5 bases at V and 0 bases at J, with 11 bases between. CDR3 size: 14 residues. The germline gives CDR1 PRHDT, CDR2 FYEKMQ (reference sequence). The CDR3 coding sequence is TGTGCCAGCAGCCCCCCTATAAACTCCTACGAGCAGTACTTC. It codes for CASSPPINSYEQYF.

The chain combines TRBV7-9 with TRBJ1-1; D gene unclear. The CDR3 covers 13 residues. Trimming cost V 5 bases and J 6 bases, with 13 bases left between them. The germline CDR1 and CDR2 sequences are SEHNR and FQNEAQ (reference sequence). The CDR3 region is CASSPLSVPEAFF. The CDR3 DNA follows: TGTGCCAGCAGCCCCCTAAGCGTCCCTGAAGCTTTCTTT.

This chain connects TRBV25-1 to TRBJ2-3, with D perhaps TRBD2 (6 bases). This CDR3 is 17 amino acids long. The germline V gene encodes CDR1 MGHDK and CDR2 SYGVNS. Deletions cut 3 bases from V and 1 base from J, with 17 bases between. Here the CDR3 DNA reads TGTGCCAGCAGTGACACCGTTCCTAGCGAACGCACAGATACGCAGTATTTT. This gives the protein CASSDTVPSERTDTQYF.

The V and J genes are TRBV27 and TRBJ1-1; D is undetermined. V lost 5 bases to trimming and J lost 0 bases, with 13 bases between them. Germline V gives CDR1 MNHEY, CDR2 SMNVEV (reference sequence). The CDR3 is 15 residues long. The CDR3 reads CASSRQSDMNTEAFF. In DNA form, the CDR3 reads TGTGCCAGCAGTCGGCAGTCCGACATGAACACTGAAGCTTTCTTT.

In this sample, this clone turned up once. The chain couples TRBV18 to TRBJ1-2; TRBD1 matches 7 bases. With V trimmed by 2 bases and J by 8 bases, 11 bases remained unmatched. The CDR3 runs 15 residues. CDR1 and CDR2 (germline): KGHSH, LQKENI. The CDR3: CASSPREGAITGYTF. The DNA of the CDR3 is TGTGCCAGCTCACCAAGAGAGGGGGCAATTACGGGCTACACCTTC.

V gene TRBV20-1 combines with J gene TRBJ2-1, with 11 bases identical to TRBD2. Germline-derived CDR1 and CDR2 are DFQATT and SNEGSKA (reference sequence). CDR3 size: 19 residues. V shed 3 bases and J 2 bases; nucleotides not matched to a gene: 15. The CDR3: CSASAAGTSGRWTYNEQFF. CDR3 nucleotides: TGCAGTGCTAGTGCCGCGGGGACTAGCGGAAGATGGACCTACAATGAGCAGTTCTTC.

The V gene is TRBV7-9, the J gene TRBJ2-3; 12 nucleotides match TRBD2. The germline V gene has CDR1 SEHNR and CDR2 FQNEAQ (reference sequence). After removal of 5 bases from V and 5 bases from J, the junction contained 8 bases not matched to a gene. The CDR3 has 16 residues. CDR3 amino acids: CASSTWTSGIRDTQYF. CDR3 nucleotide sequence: TGTGCCAGCAGCACCTGGACTAGCGGGATTAGAGATACGCAGTATTTT.